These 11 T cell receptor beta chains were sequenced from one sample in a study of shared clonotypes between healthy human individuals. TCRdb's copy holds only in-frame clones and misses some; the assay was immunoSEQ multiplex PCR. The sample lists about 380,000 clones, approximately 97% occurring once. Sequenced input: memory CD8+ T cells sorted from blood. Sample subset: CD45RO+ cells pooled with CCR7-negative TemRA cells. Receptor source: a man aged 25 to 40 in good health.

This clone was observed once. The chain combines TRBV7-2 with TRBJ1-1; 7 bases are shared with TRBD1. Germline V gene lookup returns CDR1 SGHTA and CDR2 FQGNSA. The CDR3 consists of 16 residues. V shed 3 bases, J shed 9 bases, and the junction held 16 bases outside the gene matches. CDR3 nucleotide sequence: TGTGCCAGCAGCTTTGGCCCGGGACAGAGACTGCATAAAGCTTTCTTT. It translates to CASSFGPGQRLHKAFF.

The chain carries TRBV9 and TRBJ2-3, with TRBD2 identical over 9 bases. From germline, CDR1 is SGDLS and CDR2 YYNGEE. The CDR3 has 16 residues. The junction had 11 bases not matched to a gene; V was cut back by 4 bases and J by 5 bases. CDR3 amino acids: CASSSVIAGAGDTQYF. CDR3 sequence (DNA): TGTGCCAGCAGCAGCGTAATAGCGGGAGCTGGAGATACGCAGTATTTT.

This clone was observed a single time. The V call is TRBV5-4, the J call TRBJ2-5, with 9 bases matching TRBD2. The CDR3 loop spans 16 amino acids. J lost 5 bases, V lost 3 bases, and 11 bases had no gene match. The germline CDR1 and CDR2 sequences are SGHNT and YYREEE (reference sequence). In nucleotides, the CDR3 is TGTGCCAGCAGCTCGGATATAGCGGGAGTAGGGGAGACCCAGTACTTC. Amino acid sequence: CASSSDIAGVGETQYF.

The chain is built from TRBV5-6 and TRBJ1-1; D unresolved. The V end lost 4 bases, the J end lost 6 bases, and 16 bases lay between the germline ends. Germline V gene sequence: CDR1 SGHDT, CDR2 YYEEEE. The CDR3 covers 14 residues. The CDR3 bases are TGTGCCAGCAGCCCGCGGCGGAATACGGCTGAAGCTTTCTTT. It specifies CASSPRRNTAEAFF.

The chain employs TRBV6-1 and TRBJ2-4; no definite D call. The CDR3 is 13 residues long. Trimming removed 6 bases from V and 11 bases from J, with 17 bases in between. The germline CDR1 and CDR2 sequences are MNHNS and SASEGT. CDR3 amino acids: CASRGPAVQVQYF. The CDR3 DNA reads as TGTGCCAGCAGAGGGCCGGCAGTCCAGGTTCAGTACTTC.

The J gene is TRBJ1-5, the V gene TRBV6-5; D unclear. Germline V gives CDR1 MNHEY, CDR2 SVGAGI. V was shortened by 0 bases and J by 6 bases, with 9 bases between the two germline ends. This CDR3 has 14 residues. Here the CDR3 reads CASSYSGSFQPQHF. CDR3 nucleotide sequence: TGTGCCAGCAGTTACTCAGGCAGTTTTCAGCCCCAGCATTTT.

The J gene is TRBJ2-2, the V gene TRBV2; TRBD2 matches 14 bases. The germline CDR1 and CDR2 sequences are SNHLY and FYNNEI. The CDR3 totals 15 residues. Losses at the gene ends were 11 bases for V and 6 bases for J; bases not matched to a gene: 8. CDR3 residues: CASQGLAGVAGELFF. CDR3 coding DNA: TGTGCCTCCCAGGGACTAGCGGGAGTGGCCGGGGAGCTGTTTTTT.

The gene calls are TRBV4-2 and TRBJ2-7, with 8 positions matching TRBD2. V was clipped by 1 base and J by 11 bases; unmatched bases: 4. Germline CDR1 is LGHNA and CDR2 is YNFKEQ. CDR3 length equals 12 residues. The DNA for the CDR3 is TGTGCCAGCAGCCAAGGGGATAGCGGGGAGTACTTC. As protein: CASSQGDSGEYF.

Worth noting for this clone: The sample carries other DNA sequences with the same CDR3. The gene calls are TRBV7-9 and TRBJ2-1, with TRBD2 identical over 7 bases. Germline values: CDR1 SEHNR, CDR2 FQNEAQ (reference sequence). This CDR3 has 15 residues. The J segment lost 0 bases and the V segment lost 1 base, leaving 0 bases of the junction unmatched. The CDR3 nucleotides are TGTGCCAGCAGCTTAGGGACTAGCTCCTACAATGAGCAGTTCTTC. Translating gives CASSLGTSSYNEQFF.

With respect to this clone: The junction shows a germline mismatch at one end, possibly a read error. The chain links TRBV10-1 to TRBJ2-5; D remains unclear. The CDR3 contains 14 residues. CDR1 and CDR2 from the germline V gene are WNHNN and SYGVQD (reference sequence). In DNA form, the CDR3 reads TGCGCCAGAAGTGAGAGTGGGGATCAAGAGACCCAGTACTTC. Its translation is CARSESGDQETQYF.

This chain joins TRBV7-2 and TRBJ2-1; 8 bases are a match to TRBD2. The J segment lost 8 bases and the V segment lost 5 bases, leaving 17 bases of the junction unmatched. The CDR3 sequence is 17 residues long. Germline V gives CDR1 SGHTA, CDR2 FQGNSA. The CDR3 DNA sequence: TGTGCCAGCAGCGAGGGGCTAGCGGGCAGGTCGTTCGATGAGCAGTTCTTC. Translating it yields CASSEGLAGRSFDEQFF.